The 5 T cell receptor beta chains listed next were all sequenced from one sample in a study of shared clonotypes between healthy human individuals. Using immunoSEQ multiplex PCR, the repertoire was profiled, and TCRdb retains in-frame clones only, with some absent. The sample lists roughly 300,000 clones, 70% to 75% occurring once. Material for sequencing was memory CD4+ T cells sorted from blood. Subset specified: CD45RA-negative fraction. The origin of the receptors is a young man in good health.

CDR3 protein: CAWSRSTGRYEQYF. The DNA of the CDR3 is TGTGCCTGGAGTCGCTCGACCGGCCGGTACGAGCAGTACTTC. The chain couples TRBV30 to TRBJ2-7; D not resolved. From germline, CDR1 is GTSNPN and CDR2 SVGIG (reference sequence). The V and J ends lost 2 bases and 4 bases respectively, with 15 bases between them. The CDR3 length is 14 residues.

The sample holds one count of this clone. The V call is TRBV13, the J call TRBJ2-2; possible D gene TRBD1, 6 bases. Germline-derived CDR1 and CDR2 are PRHDT and FYEKMQ (reference sequence). Trimming removed 0 bases from V and 6 bases from J, with 8 bases in between. The CDR3 is made up of 14 amino acids. The CDR3 sequence is CASSLGQGSGELFF. For the CDR3, the DNA is TGTGCCAGCAGCTTAGGACAGGGATCCGGGGAGCTGTTTTTT.

The chain is built from TRBV9 and TRBJ2-5; the D gene could be TRBD1 or TRBD2 (5 bases each). V was clipped by 4 bases and J by 2 bases, with 12 bases between them. Germline CDR1 reads SGDLS; CDR2 reads YYNGEE. The CDR3 has 14 amino acids. CDR3 sequence (DNA): TGTGCCAGCAGCTCGGGACCCGGGCAAGAGACCCAGTACTTC. Protein: CASSSGPGQETQYF.

The chain uses TRBV5-1 and TRBJ1-3; 8 nucleotides match TRBD1. This CDR3 spans 16 amino acids. Germline values: CDR1 SGHRS, CDR2 YFSETQ. V gave up 1 base and J gave up 0 bases; unmatched junction bases: 3. The CDR3: CASSLQGAGSGNTIYF. CDR3 coding DNA: TGCGCCAGCAGCTTGCAGGGGGCAGGCTCTGGAAACACCATATATTTT. The variable domain in full, completed from reference TRBV5-1 and TRBJ1-3, reads KAGVTQTPRYLIKTRGQQVTLSCSPISGHRSVSWYQQTPGQGLQFLFEYFSETQRNKGNFPGRFSGRQFSNSRSEMNVSTLELGDSALYLCASSLQGAGSGNTIYFGEGSWLTVV.

The sample holds a few counts of this clone. The chain couples TRBV5-5 to TRBJ1-5, with D uncertain. The V end lost 0 bases, the J end lost 2 bases, and 12 bases lay between the germline ends. This CDR3 spans 16 amino acids. Germline CDR1 and CDR2: SGHKS and YYEKEE (reference sequence). CDR3 region: CASSLEGGFGNQPQHF. The CDR3 bases are TGTGCCAGCAGCTTGGAGGGTGGTTTTGGCAATCAGCCCCAGCATTTT.